The T cell receptor (beta chain) under discussion was sequenced for a study of CXCR4 blockade with PD-1 therapy in pancreatic cancer. General study findings and limits: Clone frequency correlated with its number of distinct nucleotide rearrangements. Survival did not correlate with tumor clonality, which averaged around 0.14 versus 0.05. Sequencing covered TCRbeta chains only, not alpha chains.

Assay: immunoSEQ multiplex PCR; the TCRdb copy retains only in-frame clones and omits some. The sample records 350 to 600 clones, approximately 73% being singletons. Germline lookup yields CDR1 SQVTM and CDR2 ANQGSEA. The CDR3 is 14 residues long. Trimming took 8 bases from V and 6 from J; bases not matched to a gene: 12. Comment on this clone: Its antigen remains unidentified.

The chain has TRBV29-1 and TRBJ2-1; 8 bases match TRBD1. The clonotype was recovered from a human donor with pancreatic ductal adenocarcinoma. Sequenced material: tumor tissue, taken before culture. CDR3 protein: CSFGARGLGNEQFF. In DNA, the CDR3 is TGCAGCTTCGGCGCCAGGGGGCTAGGCAATGAGCAGTTCTTC.